This T cell receptor (beta chain) was observed in a study of blood T cell repertoires in COVID-19 (dated by TCRdb to between 2020 and 2021). As for the study more broadly: Samples covering the acute and convalescent phases of COVID-19 were provided by collaborators in the United States, Italy and Spain. A freely available public database, intended as a resource for researchers studying the immune response to SARS-CoV-2, is where the repertoires were released. HLA class I and class II types, where available, came from metadata supplied by the sample provider rather than from assay-based typing. The prospective study material was composed of cDNA or gDNA derived from T cells, B-cell-depleted T cells, or PBMCs. The dataset comprised deeply sampled blood TCRbeta repertoires from subjects exposed to, actively infected with, or recovered from COVID-19. A de-identified subject ID, COVID-19 status, age in years and sex were almost always included in the sample metadata. The samples were drawn from the first 160 participants of the ongoing ImmuneRACE study and from 1,254 subjects provided by 6 global collaborators.

TCRbeta CDR3 regions were amplified from genomic DNA by means of the immunoSEQ Assay, a bias-controlled multiplex PCR. Concerning the study's data processing: Nucleated cell counts per sample were estimated from amplification of reference gene primers within the assay. To quantify the absolute abundance of each unique TCRbeta CDR3 rearrangement, sequence reads were collapsed and filtered. Productive Simpson clonality was computed per sample as the square root of Simpson's diversity index over productive rearrangements. TCRdb re-hosts the immuneACCESS table, in-frame sequences only. Its copies lack some clones; in the studies checked, an unresolved V gene accounts for under half of them, and the cause for the rest is not known. V and J calls and clone size follow that table, whereas D and trimming were derived from the DNA. This sample holds roughly 260,000 clones; roughly 85% were observed only once. Under 3.5% of the sample rests with the top ten.

Each collaborating institution followed its own protocols to collect whole blood in K2EDTA tubes. Collaborator samples were shipped for TCRbeta analysis as frozen whole blood, isolated PBMCs, or DNA extracted from either sample type. With respect to this clone: There is no known antigen for this receptor. The record has no base qualities; no much larger clone is one base away.

Sequences MNHEY (CDR1) and SMNVEV (CDR2) are obtained from the germline V gene (reference sequence). Including the terminal cysteine and phenylalanine, the CDR3 comprises 20 residues. Only the CDR3 portion is preserved as DNA: 60 bases, with reading frame beginning at the first base. V and J are trimmed by 6 bases and 6 bases, and the gene matches miss 22 bases of the junction. Overall study outcomes, separate from this receptor: How much clinical and demographic metadata was included differed by source and by participant, and the metadata was provided uncurated.

The chain is encoded by TRBV27 joined to TRBJ1-6; the central 8 bases match TRBD1. The clonotype was recovered from a woman between 18 and 30 years old with acute or convalescent COVID-19. Sequencing used peripheral blood. The CDR3 amino acid sequence is: CASSKKSPGTGPGGNSPLHF. The nucleotide sequence reads as follows: TGTGCCAGCAGCAAAAAAAGTCCCGGGACAGGACCGGGGGGTAATTCACCCCTCCACTTT.